This T cell receptor beta chain was sequenced in a study of blood T cell repertoires in COVID-19. Background on the study: The United States, Italy and Spain provided the acute and convalescent COVID-19 samples. Sources were T cells, B-cell-depleted T cells, or PBMCs; the material itself was cDNA or gDNA.

With regard to this clone: The sample has other DNA sequences that encode this CDR3 too.

Participants, 18 to 89 years old, spanned about two dozen US areas. Authors' processing steps: Amplification of reference gene primers provided the estimated nucleated cell counts. TCRdb's table, derived via immunoSEQ multiplex PCR, lists solely in-frame clones and lacks some. The V and J calls and clone size are taken from that table; D and trimming were inferred from the DNA. Of approximately 490,000 clones in the sample, 75% to 90% are singletons; the top ten hold about 0.65%. There are 14 residues in the CDR3. V lost 3 bases and J lost 5; bases outside the gene matches: 0. Per germline, CDR1 LNHDA and CDR2 SQIVND (reference sequence).

The sample taken for sequencing was PBMCs or T cells enriched from blood (not recorded which). The chain uses TRBV19 and TRBJ2-1, with 11 positions matching TRBD1. This receptor was identified in a woman aged 18-35 years who had recovered from COVID-19. The CDR3 sequence: CASSMGQGDNEQFF. In nucleotides, the CDR3 is TGTGCCAGTAGTATGGGACAGGGGGACAATGAGCAGTTCTTC. Full variable domain (outside the CDR3, taken from reference TRBV19 and TRBJ2-1): DGGITQSPKYLFRKEGQNVTLSCEQNLNHDAMYWYRQDPGQGLRLIYYSQIVNDFQKGDIAEGYSVSREKKESFPLTVTSAQKNPTAFYLCASSMGQGDNEQFFGPGTRLTVL.